This T cell receptor (beta chain) was observed in a study of radiotherapy plus CTLA-4 blockade in lung cancer. For this clone: Its antigen remains unknown.

Repertoires were generated with immunoSEQ multiplex PCR, while TCRdb's copy carries only in-frame clones and drops some. Seen here are roughly 80,000 clones, approximately 73% observed once, and the top ten hold approximately 10%. Trimming took off 4 bases at V and 0 bases at J, with 17 bases between the two ends. This CDR3 region has 17 residues. From germline, CDR1 is LGHNA and CDR2 YSLEER. Study conclusions and caveats: In blood, TCR clones derived from the tumor expanded after radiotherapy plus ipilimumab.

This sequence originates from a human donor with non-small cell lung cancer whose response to radiotherapy plus ipilimumab could not be evaluated. The sample was peripheral blood, taken from a patient treated with radiotherapy plus ipilimumab. This rearrangement joins TRBV4-3 to TRBJ2-3; D might be TRBD2 (6 bases). This chain's CDR3 is CASSRAAGTSSTDTQYF. CDR3 DNA sequence: TGCGCCAGCAGCCGGGCGGCGGGGACCTCCAGCACAGATACGCAGTATTTT.